This is a list of T cell receptor beta chains from one sample in a study of graft-versus-host responses after intestinal transplantation. Repertoires were generated with immunoSEQ multiplex PCR, while TCRdb's copy carries only in-frame clones and drops some. Found here are 17,000 or so clones, 30% to 40% of them singletons; the top ten hold more than 3%. This specimen was alloreactive CD8+ T cells from a mixed lymphocyte reaction culture, taken before intestinal transplant. These receptors all come from a human patient who received an intestinal transplant. The CDR3 runs from the conserved cysteine through the conserved F or W. The order of the fields is V gene, J gene, CDR3 protein.

TRBV27	TRBJ2-7	CASSYDGGGRYEQYF
TRBV5-8	TRBJ2-1	CATLNVQGPYSYNEQFF
TRBV6-9	TRBJ2-2	CASSYSNGRTGELFF
TRBV4-1	TRBJ2-7	CASSPSNSGRGEQYF
TRBV10-3	TRBJ2-5	CAISDGWREGLSRETQYF
TRBV7-3	TRBJ2-1	CASSLNGGDSANNEQFF
TRBV21-1	TRBJ1-2	CASSKGSSSSNYGYTF
TRBV27	TRBJ2-5	CASSLTYRPGETQYF
TRBV5-5	TRBJ2-7	CASSLDNYEQYF
TRBV12-1	TRBJ2-5	CASSFAWRLTSGVHPTQYF
TRBV9	TRBJ2-2	CASSVEREVTGELFF
TRBV6-5	TRBJ2-2	CASSSTGAPGELFF
TRBV5-1	TRBJ2-1	CASSLEGSYRESSYNEQFF
TRBV28	TRBJ1-5	CASSLIGQGASNQPQHF
TRBV6-1	TRBJ1-1	CASSEGRHTEAFF
TRBV11-3	TRBJ2-3	CASSLGQGADTQYF
TRBV7-3	TRBJ2-5	CASREGQSRVVQETQYF
TRBV19	TRBJ1-2	CASSPGQGASGYGYTF
TRBV4-2	TRBJ2-1	CASSLSLAGGLSYEQFF
TRBV6-1	TRBJ1-1	CASAKDSDLVEAFF
TRBV28	TRBJ2-7	CASSLAWTTPSYEQYF
TRBV5-4	TRBJ1-2	CASSIIYGYTF
TRBV27	TRBJ1-1	CASSLSAHTGGGMNTEAFF
TRBV5-1	TRBJ2-1	CASSLDLGNEQFF
TRBV28	TRBJ2-3	CASSPPGTSGTDTQYF
TRBV10-3	TRBJ2-7	CASSEAHDGTGDYEQYF
TRBV7-9	TRBJ2-7	CASSGNSYEQYF
TRBV5-1	TRBJ2-7	CASSAGSYEQYF
TRBV10-1	TRBJ1-5	CASTGGNQPQHF
TRBV27	TRBJ2-7	CASSLSIADGEQYF
TRBV2	TRBJ2-1	CASTAFSYNEQFF
TRBV27	TRBJ1-5	CASSPGTWGNQPQHF
TRBV4-1	TRBJ2-7	CASSLHLPLAGGYEQYF
TRBV4-1	TRBJ1-1	CASSPGQGLRAFF
TRBV18	TRBJ2-2	CASSGSNGELFF
TRBV28	TRBJ2-5	CASPTEGGETQYF
TRBV5-1	TRBJ2-4	CASSLSNIQYF
TRBV7-6	TRBJ2-3	CASSEFLTDTQYF
TRBV4-1	TRBJ2-7	CASSPIAGGYEQYF
TRBV30	TRBJ2-5	CAWGVGQTQETQYF
TRBV4-2	TRBJ2-7	CASSQDRDRGYEQYF
TRBV27	TRBJ2-7	CASSPGGAYEQYF
TRBV5-4	TRBJ2-5	CASSLLTGRETQYF
TRBV5-1	TRBJ2-5	CASSPWTKMATQYF
TRBV15	TRBJ1-3	CATSRDSGNTIYF
TRBV27	TRBJ2-2	CASSFLGTSEVGELFF